What follows are 4 T cell receptor beta chains derived from one specimen sequenced in a study of beta chain features in type 1 diabetes. Which antigens these TCRs recognize remains unknown. As every portion of the isolated RNA was reverse transcribed, the sequencing read expressed TCRB transcripts. Data came from immunoSEQ multiplex PCR; TCRdb stores just in-frame clones and leaves some out. The table lists over 650,000 clones, about an eighth of them singletons. Study-wide results and limits: Shortening that was moderate but significant affected the TCRB CDR3s of Type 1 diabetes patients in all four CD4+ subsets.

Sequenced: naive CD4+ T cells from blood. These receptor sequences come from a young man with type 1 diabetes.

This clone has more than one count but fewer than ten. The genes are TRBV12-5 and TRBJ1-2, with 10 positions matching TRBD1. Germline values: CDR1 LGHNT, CDR2 FRNRAP. This CDR3 has 13 amino acids. V dropped 6 bases and J dropped 7; count of bases not matched to a gene: 5. The CDR3 DNA follows: TGTGCTAGTGGGGAGGGACAGGGGTCTGGCTACACCTTC. This encodes CASGEGQGSGYTF.

This clone was counted many times. This chain connects TRBV28 to TRBJ2-3, with a possible D match to TRBD2 (5 bases). Trimming stripped 5 bases from V and 1 base from J, with 13 bases between. The germline V gene encodes CDR1 MDHEN and CDR2 SYDVKM. This CDR3 contains 15 residues. The CDR3 DNA reads TGTGCCAGCAGTGACCTAGCCGGGGGCACAGATACGCAGTATTTT. This codes for CASSDLAGGTDTQYF.

This clone was found a few times. The rearrangement uses TRBV6-6 and TRBJ1-5; no clear D. V lost 2 bases, J lost 4 bases, and 9 bases lay in between. The CDR3 runs to 14 residues. Germline values: CDR1 MNHNY, CDR2 SVGAGI (reference sequence). CDR3 loop: CASSYEQLNQPQHF. CDR3 nucleotide sequence: TGTGCCAGCAGTTACGAACAGCTAAATCAGCCCCAGCATTTT.

This clone was seen more than once but under ten times. This rearrangement joins TRBV10-3 to TRBJ2-3; TRBD2 is a possible D gene (7 bases). This CDR3 is 14 amino acids long. The germline CDR1 and CDR2 sequences are ENHRY and SYGVKD. The ends were cut back, 8 bases at V and 0 bases at J, with 12 bases in the middle. The CDR3 coding sequence is TGTGCCATCGGGGGGCGGGGGAGCACAGATACGCAGTATTTT. Protein: CAIGGRGSTDTQYF.